The clone carrying this T cell receptor (beta chain) has a handful of counts. Its antigen is currently unknown. The data were taken from a study of CD8+ T cells in alopecia areata. Whole-study results and caveats: Association of baseline CD8+ expansion with response is uncertain owing to one nonresponder. Patients showed less clear TCR sequence sharing than mice, possibly partly because of HLA diversity.

Trimming shortened V by 5 bases and J by 5 bases, and 19 bases separated the two germline ends. Germline V gene lookup returns CDR1 SGHAT and CDR2 FQDESV (reference sequence). The CDR3 totals 15 residues. cDNA serving as the sequencing template came from extracted, reverse transcribed RNA. Using immunoSEQ multiplex PCR, the repertoire was profiled, and TCRdb retains in-frame clones only, with some absent. The data show 80,000 or so clones, 60% to 70% seen once. The sample's treatment: oral pan-JAK inhibitor, 5-10 mg twice daily. Those with alopecia areata gave lesional scalp punch biopsies and peripheral blood.

This TCR came from a human donor with alopecia areata. This specimen was CD8+ T cells sorted from blood, taken at week 24, from a patient treated with tofacitinib. The rearrangement joins TRBV11-1 to TRBJ2-7, with no clear D. CDR3 DNA sequence: TGTGCCAGCAGCCGCCTTTCTCAAGGGTTGCACGAGCAGTACTTC. It specifies CASSRLSQGLHEQYF.